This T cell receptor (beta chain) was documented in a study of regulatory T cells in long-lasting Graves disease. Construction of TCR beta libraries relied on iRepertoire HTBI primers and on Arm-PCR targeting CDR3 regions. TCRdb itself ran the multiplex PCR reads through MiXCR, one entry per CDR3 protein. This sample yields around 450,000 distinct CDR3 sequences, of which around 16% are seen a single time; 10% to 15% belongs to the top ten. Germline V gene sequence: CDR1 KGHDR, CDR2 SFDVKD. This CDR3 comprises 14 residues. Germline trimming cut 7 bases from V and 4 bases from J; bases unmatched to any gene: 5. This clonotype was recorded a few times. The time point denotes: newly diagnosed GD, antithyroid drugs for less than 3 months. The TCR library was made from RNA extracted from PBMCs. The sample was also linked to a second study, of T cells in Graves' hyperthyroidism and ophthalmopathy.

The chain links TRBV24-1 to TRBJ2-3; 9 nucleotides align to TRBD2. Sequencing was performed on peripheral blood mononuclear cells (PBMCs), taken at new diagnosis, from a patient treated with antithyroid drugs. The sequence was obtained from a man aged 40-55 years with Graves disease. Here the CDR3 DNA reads TGTGCCACCAGGCGGGGGGGCCCGTCAGATACGCAGTATTTT. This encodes CATRRGGPSDTQYF.